Shown below are 10 T cell receptor beta chains from a single sample sequenced in a study of T cells after yellow fever vaccination. TCRdb independently ran MiXCR on the 5' RACE reads; one entry per CDR3 protein. Among under 700,000 distinct CDR3 sequences listed, around a sixth were seen once. This material consisted of PBMCs, taken about 5 days after the first yellow fever vaccination. All receptors derive from a man in his late teens or twenties who received the YFV17D yellow fever vaccine.

This chain uses TRBV7-8 with TRBJ2-3; no reliable D call. The CDR3 extends over 12 amino acids. Trimming took 6 bases from V and 6 from J, leaving 10 bases between them. Germline V gives CDR1 SGHVS, CDR2 FQNEAQ. The CDR3 reads CASSDRVDTQYF. The DNA for the CDR3 is TGTGCCAGCAGTGACCGGGTGGATACGCAGTATTTT.

This clonotype was seen a few times. The chain employs TRBV7-2 and TRBJ1-2; TRBD1 might be the D (6 bases). CDR3 length: 13 amino acids. Germline lookup yields CDR1 SGHTA and CDR2 FQGNSA. V lost 2 bases, J lost 7 bases, and 11 bases lay in between. The CDR3 DNA reads TGTGCCAGCAGCTTAAGCAGGGGAAGTGGCTACACCTTC. Its protein is CASSLSRGSGYTF.

In DNA form, the CDR3 reads TGCAGTGCTAGGAGACTCTCCGGGGGGACGGCTAGCAATCAGCCCCAGCATTTT. It translates to CSARRLSGGTASNQPQHF. The chain has TRBV20-1 and TRBJ1-5, with a tentative D call TRBD1 (5 bases). Germline V gene sequence: CDR1 DFQATT, CDR2 SNEGSKA (reference sequence). V lost 3 bases and J 0 bases, leaving 21 bases between the germline ends. This CDR3 comprises 18 residues.

This rearrangement joins TRBV5-6 to TRBJ2-5, with 10 bases fitting TRBD2. CDR1 SGHDT and CDR2 YYEEEE come from the germline V gene. Losses at the gene ends were 4 bases for V and 4 bases for J; bases not matched to a gene: 7. The CDR3 contains 15 residues. The CDR3: CASSISGGGGETQYF. CDR3 bases: TGTGCCAGCAGCATAAGCGGGGGGGGTGGAGAGACCCAGTACTTC.

The count of this clonotype is one. The J gene is TRBJ1-1, the V gene TRBV5-1; TRBD1 is a possible D gene (6 bases). The germline V gene encodes CDR1 SGHRS and CDR2 YFSETQ. V lost 2 bases to trimming and J lost 0 bases, with 17 bases between them. This CDR3 spans 17 amino acids. The CDR3 loop is CASSLRVTGAMNTEAFF. The CDR3 nucleotides are TGCGCCAGCAGCTTAAGGGTGACGGGGGCGATGAACACTGAAGCTTTCTTT.

This clonotype has a handful of counts. The V and J genes are TRBV4-1 and TRBJ1-2; D is ambiguous. Trimming left V 3 bases short and J 4 bases short, with 15 bases between. From germline, CDR1 is MGHRA and CDR2 YSYEKL. The CDR3 contains 15 residues. The CDR3 reads CASSHLGNAGYGYTF. CDR3 DNA sequence: TGCGCCAGCAGCCATCTTGGTAACGCCGGCTATGGCTACACCTTC.

The V gene is TRBV10-3, the J gene TRBJ2-2; tentatively, D is TRBD1 (6 bases). Germline V gene data show CDR1 as ENHRY and CDR2 as SYGVKD. The CDR3 totals 15 residues. V shed 4 bases and J shed 0 bases, with 9 bases lying between them. CDR3 sequence (DNA): TGTGCCATCAGTGGGGCAGGGGCGAACACCGGGGAGCTGTTTTTT. Residues: CAISGAGANTGELFF.

This clonotype has just a few counts. This sequence joins TRBV7-9 and TRBJ2-3, with 8 bases lining up with TRBD2. Trimming at V came to 3 bases and at J to 2 bases, leaving 7 bases not matched to a gene. This CDR3 region has 16 residues. Germline values: CDR1 SEHNR, CDR2 FQNEAQ (reference sequence). In nucleotides, the CDR3 is TGTGCCAGCAGCTTCGGCAGCGGGGGTACCACAGATACGCAGTATTTT. Protein: CASSFGSGGTTDTQYF.

This clonotype was observed a few times. The chain carries TRBV25-1 and TRBJ2-7; D is perhaps TRBD1 (5 bases). V was trimmed by 8 bases and J by 4 bases, leaving 9 bases between them. CDR1 is MGHDK and CDR2 is SYGVNS in the germline V gene. This CDR3 has 11 residues. This CDR3 is CASGRVYEQYF. The CDR3 nucleotides are TGTGCCAGCGGCAGGGTTTACGAGCAGTACTTC.

The chain joins TRBV5-1 to TRBJ2-3; 8 bases fit TRBD2. Losses at the gene ends were 5 bases for V and 4 bases for J; bases not matched to a gene: 9. This CDR3 spans 15 amino acids. From germline, CDR1 is SGHRS and CDR2 YFSETQ. CDR3 sequence reads: CASRRGGGLADTQYF. CDR3 nucleotides: TGCGCCAGCAGAAGAGGCGGGGGGCTCGCAGATACGCAGTATTTT.